The entry that follows covers one T cell receptor (beta chain) sequence. Its antigen is as yet unknown. These data belong to a study of T cells after posttransplantation cyclophosphamide. Regarding the study as a whole: Donor-recipient repertoire similarity was low at 1-2 months, rising over year one. Tissue-infiltrating T cells from skin or gut overlapped little with blood T cells. After PTCy, TRB diversity resembled that of CNI/methotrexate controls.

The germline CDR1 and CDR2 sequences are SGHRS and YFSETQ. The CDR3 extends over 13 amino acids. V was clipped by 2 bases and J by 10 bases, with 13 bases between them. Treatment was busulfan-fludarabine conditioning, a marrow graft, and cyclophosphamide on days +3 and +4. Here immunoSEQ multiplex PCR was the method, and the copy in TCRdb shows in-frame clones only, minus some. The sample lists 35,000 to 50,000 clones; around 90% were seen once. The receptor comes from a male patient aged 55-69 years who received an allogeneic stem cell transplant from a related donor and was CMV-positive. A subset of T cells may come from the graft donor. V and J are TRBV5-1 and TRBJ2-1; D might be TRBD2 (6 bases). The specimen was PBMCs, collected about 64 days after allogeneic stem cell transplant with posttransplant cyclophosphamide. The CDR3 DNA reads as TGCGCCAGCAGCTTAGAGTCGGGGGTGGAGCAGTTCTTC. This gives the protein CASSLESGVEQFF.